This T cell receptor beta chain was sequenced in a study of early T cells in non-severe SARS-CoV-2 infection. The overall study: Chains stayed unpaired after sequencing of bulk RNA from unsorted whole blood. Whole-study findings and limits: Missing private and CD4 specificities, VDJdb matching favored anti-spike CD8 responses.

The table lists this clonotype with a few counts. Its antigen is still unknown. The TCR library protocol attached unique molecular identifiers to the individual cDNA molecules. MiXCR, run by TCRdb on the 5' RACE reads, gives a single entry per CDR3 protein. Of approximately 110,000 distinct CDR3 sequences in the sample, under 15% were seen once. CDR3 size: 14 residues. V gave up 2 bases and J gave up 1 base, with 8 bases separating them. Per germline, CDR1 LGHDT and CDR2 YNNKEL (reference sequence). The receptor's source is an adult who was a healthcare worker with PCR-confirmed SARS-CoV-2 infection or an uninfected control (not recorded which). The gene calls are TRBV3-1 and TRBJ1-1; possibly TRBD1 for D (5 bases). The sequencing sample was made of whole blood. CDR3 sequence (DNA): TGTGCCAGCAGCCAACTCGGGGGGAACACTGAAGCTTTCTTT. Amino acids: CASSQLGGNTEAFF.